This paragraph covers one TCR beta chain sequence. Antigen specificity is unknown. The data originate from a study of identical twins. Whole-study results and caveats: It was cross-sectional statistical analysis, not following the same donors, that the conclusions relied on.

Per germline, CDR1 SGHTA and CDR2 FQGNSA. Deletions cut 8 bases from V and 4 bases from J, with 12 bases between. The CDR3 runs to 13 residues. Using its own MiXCR run on the 5' RACE reads, TCRdb lists one record per CDR3 protein. The table includes 350,000 to 600,000 distinct CDR3 sequences, approximately 15% detected once. In addition, the sample was reused for a study of yellow fever vaccine responses in identical twins.

V and J are TRBV7-2 and TRBJ1-5, with D uncertain. The sample consisted of CD4+ T cells sorted from blood. This TCR was recovered from a young woman in good health. The CDR3 bases are TGTGCCAGCGACCCGACGGGAAATCAGCCCCAGCATTTT. This codes for CASDPTGNQPQHF.